The next 31 T cell receptor beta chains were all read from a single sample in a study of shared clonotypes between healthy human individuals. Using immunoSEQ multiplex PCR, the repertoire was profiled, and TCRdb retains in-frame clones only, with some absent. This table has 1.5 million to 2.5 million clones, less than 95% appearing once. Naive CD8 cells, CD45RO-negative and positively selected for CCR7, excluded terminally differentiated effector memory CD45RA+ cells. Sequenced material: naive CD8+ T cells sorted from blood. Every receptor here comes from a man aged 18 to 29 in good health.

A single count supports this clone. The chain couples TRBV5-1 to TRBJ2-5, with 11 bases lining up with TRBD2. Germline CDR1 and CDR2: SGHRS and YFSETQ. Germline trimming cut 3 bases from V and 3 bases from J; bases unmatched to any gene: 7. The CDR3 is made up of 16 amino acids. DNA for the CDR3: TGCGCCAGCAGCTACCGCGGGACTAGCGGTAAAGAGACCCAGTACTTC. Amino acid sequence: CASSYRGTSGKETQYF.

V and J are TRBV6-1 and TRBJ2-7; the match to TRBD2 covers 13 bases. CDR3 length: 15 amino acids. Germline V gives CDR1 MNHNS, CDR2 SASEGT. V lost 5 bases, J lost 5 bases, and 6 bases stayed unmatched. CDR3 sequence (DNA): TGTGCCAGCAGTTCCTGGACTAGCGGGAGAGACGAGCAGTACTTC. Amino acids: CASSSWTSGRDEQYF.

V usage is TRBV28 and J usage is TRBJ2-1; no reliable D call. V was pared by 2 bases and J by 6 bases, with 11 bases between. This CDR3 is 14 amino acids long. Germline-derived CDR1 and CDR2 are MDHEN and SYDVKM. The chain's CDR3 is CASSLGSTTNEQFF. The CDR3 DNA sequence: TGTGCCAGCAGTTTAGGGTCGACAACCAATGAGCAGTTCTTC.

The chain carries TRBV7-9 and TRBJ1-5; D gene unclear. Trimming removed 5 bases from V and 7 bases from J, with 15 bases in between. The CDR3 is made up of 14 amino acids. The germline V gene encodes CDR1 SEHNR and CDR2 FQNEAQ (reference sequence). CDR3 sequence: CASSPGEGGQPQHF. The CDR3 nucleotides are TGTGCCAGCAGCCCCGGTGAGGGCGGACAGCCCCAGCATTTT.

The genes are TRBV29-1 and TRBJ2-2; 9 positions agree with TRBD2. The CDR3 sequence is 14 residues long. Germline loops: CDR1 SQVTM, CDR2 ANQGSEA. After removal of 4 bases from V and 1 base from J, the junction contained 1 base not matched to a gene. The CDR3 nucleotides read TGCAGCGTTGCACTAGCGGGGAACACCGGGGAGCTGTTTTTT. Translation: CSVALAGNTGELFF.

This clone came up once. J is TRBJ1-1 and V is TRBV5-1; 7 bases line up with TRBD1. The V segment lost 4 bases and the J segment 1 base; nucleotides outside the gene matches: 16. CDR1 is SGHRS and CDR2 is YFSETQ in the germline V gene. There are 18 residues in the CDR3. The CDR3 nucleotides read TGCGCCAGCAGCCCAAACGACAGGGCCTCCCGCGGGAACACTGAAGCTTTCTTT. Its protein product is CASSPNDRASRGNTEAFF.

A few counts support this clone. The same CDR3 also results from other DNA sequences found in this sample. The gene calls are TRBV27 and TRBJ2-2; D unclear. The CDR3 contains 12 residues. Germline values: CDR1 MNHEY, CDR2 SMNVEV (reference sequence). V was trimmed by 4 bases and J by 4 bases, leaving 4 bases between them. CDR3: CASSSPTGELFF. The CDR3 coding sequence is TGTGCCAGCAGTTCCCCCACCGGGGAGCTGTTTTTT.

V is TRBV10-1 and J is TRBJ2-3; 9 bases agree with TRBD1. Per germline, CDR1 WNHNN and CDR2 SYGVQD (reference sequence). V was clipped by 4 bases and J by 5 bases; unmatched bases: 10. CDR3 size: 16 residues. Here the CDR3 reads CASSVRGTGPRDTQYF. As DNA, the CDR3 is TGCGCCAGCAGTGTGAGGGGGACAGGGCCTCGAGATACGCAGTATTTT.

The CDR3 loop is CASSQDPFTGGTEAFF. As DNA, the CDR3 is TGCGCCAGCAGCCAAGACCCTTTTACAGGGGGCACTGAAGCTTTCTTT. The rearrangement joins TRBV4-1 to TRBJ1-1, with 8 bases identical to TRBD1. This CDR3 is 16 amino acids long. J gave up 4 bases and V 0 bases, and 7 bases lay outside the gene matches. The germline V gene has CDR1 MGHRA and CDR2 YSYEKL.

The chain links TRBV4-1 to TRBJ1-1; D is ambiguous. Germline assignment: CDR1 MGHRA and CDR2 YSYEKL. Trimming removed 4 bases at V and 4 bases at J, with 13 bases between. The CDR3 extends over 14 amino acids. CDR3 sequence (DNA): TGCGCCAGCAGCCTGAAAGAGCGGGGCACTGAAGCTTTCTTT. It specifies CASSLKERGTEAFF.

The rearrangement uses TRBV11-2 and TRBJ2-3; D is undetermined. V was cut by 4 bases and J by 8 bases, with 7 bases left in between. Germline values: CDR1 SGHAT, CDR2 FQNNGV. CDR3 length equals 11 residues. The CDR3 bases are TGTGCCAGCAGCTCGGCCGGTACGCAGTATTTT. Translated, it gives CASSSAGTQYF.

CDR3 region: CASSPETGYYEQYF. The CDR3 region has the DNA TGTGCCAGCAGCCCCGAGACAGGGTATTACGAGCAGTACTTC. The chain links TRBV11-1 to TRBJ2-7, with TRBD1 matching 7 bases. The V and J ends lost 5 bases and 4 bases, in that order; junction bases with no gene match: 8. CDR1 is SGHAT, CDR2 FQDESV, per germline (reference sequence). The CDR3 sequence is 14 residues long.

The V and J genes are TRBV5-1 and TRBJ1-2; D unresolved. Trimming removed 0 bases at V and 4 bases at J, with 13 bases between. CDR1 is SGHRS and CDR2 is YFSETQ in the germline V gene. The CDR3 length is 15 residues. Here the CDR3 DNA reads TGCGCCAGCAGCTTGGCGGCTAGCTTGGCCTATGGCTACACCTTC. This codes for CASSLAASLAYGYTF.

The CDR3, as DNA: TGCGCCAGCAGCTTGGGGTGGACAGGGGCCTACGAGCAGTACTTC. Translated, it gives CASSLGWTGAYEQYF. This rearrangement joins TRBV5-1 to TRBJ2-7; 9 bases match TRBD1. V trimming: 0 bases; J trimming: 2 bases; junction bases outside the gene matches: 3. The CDR3 spans 15 residues. Germline-derived CDR1 and CDR2 are SGHRS and YFSETQ.

J is TRBJ2-1 and V is TRBV6-1; possibly TRBD1 or TRBD2 for D (7 bases each). Per the germline V gene, CDR1 is MNHNS and CDR2 is SASEGT. The ends were cut back, 0 bases at V and 5 bases at J, with 14 bases in the middle. This CDR3 contains 16 residues. CDR3 sequence (DNA): TGTGCCAGCAGTGAAGCCGGGGAGGGGGCGGACAATGAGCAGTTCTTC. It yields the protein CASSEAGEGADNEQFF.

Here the CDR3 reads CASSPDYGAGLYEQYF. The CDR3 nucleotides read TGTGCCAGCAGCCCAGACTACGGGGCAGGGCTCTACGAGCAGTACTTC. The chain uses TRBV28 and TRBJ2-7; D is tentatively TRBD1 or TRBD2 (5 bases each). With 6 bases removed from V and 3 bases from J, the gap between germline ends came to 21 bases. Germline assignment: CDR1 MDHEN and CDR2 SYDVKM. This CDR3 has 16 amino acids.

This chain uses TRBV28 with TRBJ2-7; a weak D match, TRBD1 (6 bases). V was clipped by 4 bases and J by 3 bases, with 10 bases between them. The length of the CDR3 is 13 residues. Germline V gene lookup returns CDR1 MDHEN and CDR2 SYDVKM. Here the CDR3 DNA reads TGTGCCAGCAGTTCAGGGGTTTTCTACGAGCAGTACTTC. As protein: CASSSGVFYEQYF.

This clone appeared a single time. The rearrangement links TRBV6-1 to TRBJ1-1; D call uncertain. Germline lookup yields CDR1 MNHNS and CDR2 SASEGT. This CDR3 is 14 amino acids long. Trimming cost V 7 bases and J 1 base, with 13 bases left between them. The CDR3 spells CASTEQHGNTEAFF. CDR3 nucleotide sequence: TGTGCCAGCACCGAACAGCACGGGAACACTGAAGCTTTCTTT.

The rearrangement uses TRBV2 and TRBJ2-7; weak D call: TRBD2 (7 bases). The V end was cut by 8 bases, the J end by 5 bases, with 16 bases between. CDR3 length: 13 amino acids. Germline CDR1 reads SNHLY; CDR2 reads FYNNEI. The CDR3 coding sequence is TGTGCCAGCTACGAGGGGGAGGGCGACGAGCAGTACTTC. It translates to CASYEGEGDEQYF.

The chain employs TRBV14 and TRBJ1-2; no clear D. Trimming removed 4 bases from V and 3 bases from J, with 15 bases in between. CDR1 and CDR2 from the germline V gene are SGHDN and FVKESK. This CDR3 comprises 15 residues. The CDR3 DNA sequence: TGTGCCAGCAGCCCCCTTGGGGAAGGTGACTATGGCTACACCTTC. This translates into CASSPLGEGDYGYTF. Based on the CDR3 plus reference TRBV14 and TRBJ1-2, the full variable domain is EAGVTQFPSHSVIEKGQTVTLRCDPISGHDNLYWYRRVMGKEIKFLLHFVKESKQDESGMPNNRFLAERTGGTYSTLKVQPAELEDSGVYFCASSPLGEGDYGYTFGSGTRLTVV.

This sequence joins TRBV4-3 and TRBJ2-2; TRBD2 is a possible D gene (5 bases). The V gene's germline CDR1 is LGHNA and CDR2 YSLEER. V dropped 0 bases and J dropped 2 bases, with 13 bases sitting between them. The CDR3 loop spans 17 amino acids. CDR3: CASSQDSGGGNTGELFF. The CDR3 DNA sequence: TGCGCCAGCAGCCAAGACAGCGGCGGAGGAAACACCGGGGAGCTGTTTTTT.

This chain joins TRBV11-2 and TRBJ2-5; no definite D call. The DNA end is a closer match to TRBJ2-7, so the J assignment may be wrong. The CDR3 has 13 amino acids. Germline V gene lookup returns CDR1 SGHAT and CDR2 FQNNGV. The CDR3 protein is CASSLAEAYEQYF. Written as DNA, the CDR3 is TGTGCCAGCAGCTTAGCTGAGGCGTACGAGCAGTACTTC.

V gene TRBV4-1 combines with J gene TRBJ1-1; D is unclear. Trimming took off 5 bases at V and 4 bases at J, with 11 bases between the two ends. The germline gives CDR1 MGHRA, CDR2 YSYEKL. CDR3 length equals 13 residues. CDR3 in amino acids: CASSTRGSTEAFF. CDR3 bases: TGCGCCAGCAGCACCCGGGGATCCACTGAAGCTTTCTTT.

CDR3 region: CASSSTSGRDTQYF. CDR3 nucleotides: TGTGCCAGCAGCTCAACTAGCGGGAGGGATACGCAGTATTTT. J is TRBJ2-3 and V is TRBV7-2; 12 positions agree with TRBD2. From germline, CDR1 is SGHTA and CDR2 FQGNSA. Germline trimming cut 4 bases from V and 6 bases from J; bases unmatched to any gene: 2. The CDR3 is 14 amino acids.

Note on this clone: The junction does not match germline at one end; this may be a read error. The rearrangement joins TRBV7-6 to TRBJ2-2; tentative D call: TRBD2 (5 bases). This CDR3 is 15 amino acids long. Germline values: CDR1 SGHVS, CDR2 FNYEAQ. Written as DNA, the CDR3 is TGTGCCAGCAGATTAGGATACCGCGGGTCAGGGGAGCTGTTTTTT. It is translated as CASRLGYRGSGELFF.

With respect to this clone: The sample holds other DNA sequences that translate to the same CDR3. The rearrangement uses TRBV4-1 and TRBJ2-7; D may be TRBD1 (6 bases). The V gene's germline CDR1 is MGHRA and CDR2 YSYEKL. The CDR3 runs 11 residues. Trimming pared 3 bases from V and 6 bases from J, leaving 6 bases between. CDR3 coding DNA: TGCGCCAGCAGCCAGGGGGCCGAGCAGTACTTC. Translating it yields CASSQGAEQYF.

The chain joins TRBV9 to TRBJ2-3; no definite D call. V lost 0 bases and J lost 0, with 11 bases in between. CDR3 size: 16 residues. Germline V CDR1 and CDR2: SGDLS, YYNGEE. Written as DNA, the CDR3 is TGTGCCAGCAGCGTAGGTGGGTCTACTAGCACAGATACGCAGTATTTT. Translated, it gives CASSVGGSTSTDTQYF.

This chain links TRBV7-2 with TRBJ1-1, with TRBD1 as a possible D gene (5 bases). The CDR3 has 11 amino acids. Trimming cost V 4 bases and J 11 bases, with 11 bases left between them. CDR1 and CDR2 (germline): SGHTA, FQGNSA. The CDR3 sequence is CASSSPGGAFF. Here the CDR3 DNA reads TGTGCCAGCAGCTCCCCTGGGGGGGCTTTCTTT.

This sequence joins TRBV13 and TRBJ2-2, with D possibly being TRBD1 (6 bases). Trimming cost V 1 base and J 12 bases, with 15 bases left between them. Germline CDR1 and CDR2: PRHDT and FYEKMQ (reference sequence). This CDR3 contains 14 residues. CDR3 protein: CASSLVLGAPKLFF. CDR3 nucleotide sequence: TGTGCCAGCAGCTTAGTCCTGGGGGCGCCGAAGCTGTTTTTT. The full variable domain, with the rest looked up from reference TRBV13 and TRBJ2-2, is AAGVIQSPRHLIKEKRETATLKCYPIPRHDTVYWYQQGPGQDPQFLISFYEKMQSDKGSIPDRFSAQQFSDYHSELNMSSLELGDSALYFCASSLVLGAPKLFFGEGSRLTVL.

The chain uses TRBV9 and TRBJ1-2, with D perhaps TRBD1 (6 bases). CDR1 SGDLS and CDR2 YYNGEE come from the germline V gene. This CDR3 contains 16 residues. Trimming took off 4 bases at V and 6 bases at J, with 22 bases between the two ends. This CDR3 is CASSPLLRDIHHGYTF. Written as DNA, the CDR3 is TGTGCCAGCAGCCCCCTTCTGAGGGACATCCATCATGGCTACACCTTC.

CDR3 bases: TGTGCCAGCAGCTTTATATCCTACGAGCAGTACTTC. Translated, it gives CASSFISYEQYF. The chain uses TRBV5-6 and TRBJ2-5; D unresolved. The DNA end lines up better with TRBJ2-7; the J call may be wrong. The V gene's germline CDR1 is SGHDT and CDR2 YYEEEE. The CDR3 is 12 amino acids.